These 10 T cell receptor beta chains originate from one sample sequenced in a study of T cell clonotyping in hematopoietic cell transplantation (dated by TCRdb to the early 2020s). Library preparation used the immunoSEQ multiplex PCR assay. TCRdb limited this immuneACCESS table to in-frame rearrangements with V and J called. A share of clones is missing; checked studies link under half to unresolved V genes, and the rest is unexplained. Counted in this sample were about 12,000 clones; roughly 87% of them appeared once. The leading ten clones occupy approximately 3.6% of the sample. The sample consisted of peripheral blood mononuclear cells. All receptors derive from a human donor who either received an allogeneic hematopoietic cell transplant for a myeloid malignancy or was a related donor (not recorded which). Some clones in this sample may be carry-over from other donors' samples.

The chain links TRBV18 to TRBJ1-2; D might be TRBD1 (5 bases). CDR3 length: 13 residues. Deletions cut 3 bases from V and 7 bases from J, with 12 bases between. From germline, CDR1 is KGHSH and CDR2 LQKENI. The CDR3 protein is CASSPAGQGGYTF. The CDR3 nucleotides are TGTGCCAGCTCACCTGCTGGGCAGGGTGGCTACACCTTC.

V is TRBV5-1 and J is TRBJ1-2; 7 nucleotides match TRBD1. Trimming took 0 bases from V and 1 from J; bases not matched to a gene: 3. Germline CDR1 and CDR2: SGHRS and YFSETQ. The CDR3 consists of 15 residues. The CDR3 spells CASSLAGTDNYGYTF. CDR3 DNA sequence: TGCGCCAGCAGCTTGGCCGGGACAGATAACTATGGCTACACCTTC.

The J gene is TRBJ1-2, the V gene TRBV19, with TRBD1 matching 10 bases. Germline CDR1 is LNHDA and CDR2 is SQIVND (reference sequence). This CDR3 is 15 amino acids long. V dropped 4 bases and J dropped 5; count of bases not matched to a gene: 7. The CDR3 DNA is TGTGCCAGTAGTACCAAGACAGGGGGCGTTTATGGCTACACCTTC. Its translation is CASSTKTGGVYGYTF.

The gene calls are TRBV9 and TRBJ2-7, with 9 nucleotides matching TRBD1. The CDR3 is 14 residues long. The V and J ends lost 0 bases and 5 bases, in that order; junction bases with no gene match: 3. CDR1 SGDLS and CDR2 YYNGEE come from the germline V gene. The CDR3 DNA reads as TGTGCCAGCAGCGTAGGGGACAGGGACCACGAGCAGTACTTC. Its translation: CASSVGDRDHEQYF. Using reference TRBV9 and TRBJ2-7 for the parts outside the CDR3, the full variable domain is DSGVTQTPKHLITATGQRVTLRCSPRSGDLSVYWYQQSLDQGLQFLIQYYNGEERAKGNILERFSAQQFPDLHSELNLSSLELGDSALYFCASSVGDRDHEQYFGPGTRLTVT.

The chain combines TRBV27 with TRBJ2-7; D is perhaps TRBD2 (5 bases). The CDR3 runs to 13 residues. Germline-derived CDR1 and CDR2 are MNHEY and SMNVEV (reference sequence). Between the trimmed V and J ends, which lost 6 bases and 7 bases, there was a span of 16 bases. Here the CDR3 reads CASSPVGGMEQYF. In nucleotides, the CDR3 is TGTGCCAGCAGCCCCGTAGGAGGAATGGAGCAGTACTTC.

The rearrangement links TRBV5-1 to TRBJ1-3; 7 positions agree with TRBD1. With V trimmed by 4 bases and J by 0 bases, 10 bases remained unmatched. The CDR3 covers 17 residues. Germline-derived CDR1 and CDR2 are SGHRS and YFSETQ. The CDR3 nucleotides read TGCGCCAGCAGCCTCGGACAGGACTCCAGCTCTGGAAACACCATATATTTT. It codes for CASSLGQDSSSGNTIYF.

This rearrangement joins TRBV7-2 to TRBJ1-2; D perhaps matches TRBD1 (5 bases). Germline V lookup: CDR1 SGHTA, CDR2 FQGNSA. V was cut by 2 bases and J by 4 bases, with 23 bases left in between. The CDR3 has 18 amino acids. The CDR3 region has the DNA TGTGCCAGCAGCTTAAATTCTCATCTTCTCCGGAGGGGCTATGGCTACACCTTC. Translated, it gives CASSLNSHLLRRGYGYTF. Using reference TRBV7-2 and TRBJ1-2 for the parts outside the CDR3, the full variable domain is GAGVSQSPSNKVTEKGKDVELRCDPISGHTALYWYRQSLGQGLEFLIYFQGNSAPDKSGLPSDRFSAERTGGSVSTLTIQRTQQEDSAVYLCASSLNSHLLRRGYGYTFGSGTRLTVV.

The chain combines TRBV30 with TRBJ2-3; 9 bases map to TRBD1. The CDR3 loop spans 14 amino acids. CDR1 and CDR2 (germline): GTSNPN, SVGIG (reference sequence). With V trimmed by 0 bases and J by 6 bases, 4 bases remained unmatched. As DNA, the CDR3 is TGTGCCTGGAGTGTGGGGACAGGGAGGGATACGCAGTATTTT. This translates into CAWSVGTGRDTQYF.

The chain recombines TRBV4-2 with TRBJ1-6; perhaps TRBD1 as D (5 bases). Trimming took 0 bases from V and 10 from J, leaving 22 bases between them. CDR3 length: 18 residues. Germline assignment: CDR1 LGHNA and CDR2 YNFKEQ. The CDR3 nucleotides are TGTGCCAGCAGCCAAGATCGAGTACAGGACTTCTGGGGATCACCCCTCCACTTT. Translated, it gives CASSQDRVQDFWGSPLHF.

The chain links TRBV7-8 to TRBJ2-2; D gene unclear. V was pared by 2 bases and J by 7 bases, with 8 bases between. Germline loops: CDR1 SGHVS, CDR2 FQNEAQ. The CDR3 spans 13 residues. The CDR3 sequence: CASSLRSGGELFF. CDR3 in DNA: TGTGCCAGCAGCTTAAGGTCTGGCGGGGAGCTGTTTTTT. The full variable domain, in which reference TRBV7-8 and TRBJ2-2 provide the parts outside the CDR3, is GAGVSQSPRYKVAKRGQDVALRCDPISGHVSLFWYQQALGQGPEFLTYFQNEAQLDKSGLPSDRFFAERPEGSVSTLKIQRTQQEDSAVYLCASSLRSGGELFFGEGSRLTVL.